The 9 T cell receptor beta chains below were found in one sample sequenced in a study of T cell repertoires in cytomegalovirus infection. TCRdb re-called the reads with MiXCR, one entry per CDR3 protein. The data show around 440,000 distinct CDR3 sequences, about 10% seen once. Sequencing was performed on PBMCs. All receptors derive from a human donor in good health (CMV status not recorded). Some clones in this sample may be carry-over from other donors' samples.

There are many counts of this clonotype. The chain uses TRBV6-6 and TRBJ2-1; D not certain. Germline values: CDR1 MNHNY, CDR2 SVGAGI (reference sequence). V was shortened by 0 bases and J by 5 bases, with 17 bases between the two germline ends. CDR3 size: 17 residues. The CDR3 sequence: CASSYSAEVPRHNEQFF. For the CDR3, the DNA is TGTGCCAGCAGTTACTCAGCCGAGGTCCCTAGGCACAATGAGCAGTTCTTC.

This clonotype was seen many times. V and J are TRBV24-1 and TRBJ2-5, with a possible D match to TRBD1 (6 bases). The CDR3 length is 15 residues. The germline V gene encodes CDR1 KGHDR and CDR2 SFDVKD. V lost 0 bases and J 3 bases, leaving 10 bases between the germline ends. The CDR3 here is CATSDLGGRKETQYF. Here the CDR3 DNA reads TGTGCCACCAGTGATTTGGGGGGCAGGAAAGAGACCCAGTACTTC.

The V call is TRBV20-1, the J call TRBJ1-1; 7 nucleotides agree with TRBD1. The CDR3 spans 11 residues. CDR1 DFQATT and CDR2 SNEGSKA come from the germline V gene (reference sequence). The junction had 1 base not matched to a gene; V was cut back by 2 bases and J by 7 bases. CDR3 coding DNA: TGCAGTGCTAGAAGGACAGGTGAAGCTTTCTTT. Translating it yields CSARRTGEAFF.

This chain's CDR3 is CASSQGLAGWAYNEQFF. In nucleotides, the CDR3 is TGTGCCAGCAGTCAAGGACTAGCGGGATGGGCCTACAATGAGCAGTTCTTC. The chain uses TRBV28 and TRBJ2-1, with 12 bases matching TRBD2. Germline V gives CDR1 MDHEN, CDR2 SYDVKM. Unmatched junction bases numbered 7, after V lost 5 bases and J lost 2 bases. This CDR3 region has 17 residues.

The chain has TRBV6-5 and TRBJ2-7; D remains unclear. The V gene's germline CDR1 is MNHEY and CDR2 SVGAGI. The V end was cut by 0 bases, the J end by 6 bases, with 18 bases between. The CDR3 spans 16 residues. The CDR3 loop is CASSYSMAGFELEQYF. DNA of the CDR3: TGTGCCAGCAGTTACTCGATGGCAGGATTCGAACTCGAGCAGTACTTC.

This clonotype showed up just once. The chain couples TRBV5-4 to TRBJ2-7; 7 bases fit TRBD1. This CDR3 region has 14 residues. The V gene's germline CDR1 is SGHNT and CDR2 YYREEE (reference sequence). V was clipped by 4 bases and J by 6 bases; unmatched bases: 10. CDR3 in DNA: TGTGCCAGCAGCGGGAGCCAGGGGGTCAGCGAGCAGTACTTC. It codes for CASSGSQGVSEQYF.

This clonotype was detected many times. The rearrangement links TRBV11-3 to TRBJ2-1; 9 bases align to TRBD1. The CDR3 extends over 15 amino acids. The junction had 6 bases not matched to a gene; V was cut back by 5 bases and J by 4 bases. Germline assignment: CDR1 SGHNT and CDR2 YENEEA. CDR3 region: CASSQPGQGYNEQFF. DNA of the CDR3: TGTGCCAGCAGCCAGCCGGGACAGGGTTACAATGAGCAGTTCTTC.

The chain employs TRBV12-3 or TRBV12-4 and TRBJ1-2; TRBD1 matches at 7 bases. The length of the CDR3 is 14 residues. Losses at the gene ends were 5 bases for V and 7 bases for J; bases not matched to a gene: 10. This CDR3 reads CASSRGPARSGYTF. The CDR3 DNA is TGTGCCAGCAGTAGGGGGCCTGCTCGGTCTGGCTACACCTTC.

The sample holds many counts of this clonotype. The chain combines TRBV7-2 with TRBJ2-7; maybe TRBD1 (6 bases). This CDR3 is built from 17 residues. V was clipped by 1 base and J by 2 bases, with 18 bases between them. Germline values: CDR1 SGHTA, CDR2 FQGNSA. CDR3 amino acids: CASSLVGGLSGPYEQYF. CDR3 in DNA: TGTGCCAGCAGCTTAGTAGGGGGTTTAAGCGGCCCCTACGAGCAGTACTTC.